This TCR beta chain was observed in a study of cytomegalovirus exposure and HLA in healthy donors. Study-wide results and limits: Associated with cytomegalovirus, according to the listing, were 150 to 200 TCR beta chains.

The CDR3 spans 13 residues. Germline V CDR1 and CDR2: SEHNR, FQNEAQ (reference sequence). Produced via immunoSEQ multiplex PCR; TCRdb's table is partial and in-frame only. The data contain around 350,000 clones, roughly 85% of them seen just once; the ten biggest clones take up roughly 0.83%. This clone was seen only a few times. Its antigen is not known. One end of the junction is discordant with germline, which a read error may explain. Specimen: PBMCs. V gene TRBV7-9 combines with J gene TRBJ2-7, with 8 bases lining up with TRBD1. The TCR originated in a woman aged 18-29 years in good health and CMV-seronegative. CDR3: CASSRAAAGGEVF. DNA of the CDR3: TGTGCCAGCAGCCGGGCGGCGGCAGGGGGCGAGGTCTTC.